Sequencing of this TCR beta chain was carried out in a study of blood T cell repertoires in COVID-19. Study-wide background: The samples span acute and convalescent COVID-19 from the United States, Italy and Spain. T cells, B-cell-depleted T cells, or PBMCs supplied cDNA or gDNA.

Study processing details: Nucleated cell number was recorded as an estimate derived from reference gene primer amplification. The repertoire was sequenced with immunoSEQ multiplex PCR; TCRdb's copy has only in-frame clones and lacks some. Clonal size and the V and J genes are those of that table, whereas D and trimming came from the DNA. The table records about 180,000 clones, around 77% of them present only once. J was trimmed by 8 bases and V by 3 bases; bases with no gene match: 4. Germline assignment: CDR1 SGHRS and CDR2 YFSETQ. The CDR3 has 13 amino acids. Sample: peripheral blood. The TCR was taken from a man between 65 and 85 years old with active or convalescent COVID-19. The rearrangement uses TRBV5-1 and TRBJ1-1, with 10 bases aligning to TRBD1. The CDR3 nucleotides read TGCGCCAGCAGCTGGGGACAGGGGAAAGAAGCTTTCTTT. Translated, it gives CASSWGQGKEAFF. The variable domain in full, completed from reference TRBV5-1 and TRBJ1-1, reads KAGVTQTPRYLIKTRGQQVTLSCSPISGHRSVSWYQQTPGQGLQFLFEYFSETQRNKGNFPGRFSGRQFSNSRSEMNVSTLELGDSALYLCASSWGQGKEAFFGQGTRLTVV.